The 5 T cell receptor beta chains in this list originate from one sample, sequenced in a study of blood T cell repertoires in COVID-19. Only in-frame clones appear in the TCRdb table, and some are missing; sequencing was by immunoSEQ multiplex PCR. This table has tens of thousands of clones, about 82% appearing once. The sequencing input was peripheral blood. The receptor set was obtained from a woman aged 55-75 years with acute or convalescent COVID-19.

This chain connects TRBV11-2 to TRBJ2-1; 8 positions match TRBD1. The germline V gene has CDR1 SGHAT and CDR2 FQNNGV. Trimming took 6 bases from V and 4 from J; bases not matched to a gene: 2. The CDR3 loop spans 13 amino acids. This CDR3 reads CASRGQEYNEQFF. CDR3 sequence (DNA): TGTGCCAGCAGGGGACAGGAATACAATGAGCAGTTCTTC.

This chain uses TRBV28 with TRBJ2-7; TRBD2 is a possible D gene (7 bases). This CDR3 has 15 residues. The V end lost 6 bases, the J end lost 4 bases, and 19 bases lay between the germline ends. CDR1 is MDHEN and CDR2 is SYDVKM in the germline V gene. CDR3 in amino acids: CASSLGGDISYEQYF. The CDR3 DNA reads as TGTGCCAGCAGCCTGGGAGGGGACATATCATACGAGCAGTACTTC.

This clone was seen more than once but under ten times. The V call is TRBV9, the J call TRBJ2-3; 7 bases map to TRBD2. J lost 0 bases, V lost 6 bases, and 4 bases had no gene match. CDR1 SGDLS and CDR2 YYNGEE come from the germline V gene. The CDR3 runs 14 residues. CDR3 DNA sequence: TGTGCCAGCAATAGCGGGCGTAGCACAGATACGCAGTATTTT. Translated: CASNSGRSTDTQYF.

The chain joins TRBV11-2 to TRBJ2-1, with D possibly matching TRBD2 (6 bases). This CDR3 has 11 amino acids. Trimming removed 6 bases from V and 10 bases from J, with 10 bases in between. The germline V gene encodes CDR1 SGHAT and CDR2 FQNNGV. The CDR3, as DNA: TGTGCCAGCAGTAGCGGTCCCGAGCAGTTCTTC. Protein sequence: CASSSGPEQFF.

J is TRBJ1-2 and V is TRBV10-2; D unclear. The CDR3 totals 14 residues. Germline lookup yields CDR1 WSHSY and CDR2 SAAADI. V was shortened by 7 bases and J by 1 base, with 13 bases between the two germline ends. CDR3 DNA: TGCGCCAGCACCTCAAGCAGACTTAACTATGGCTACACCTTC. It is translated as CASTSSRLNYGYTF.